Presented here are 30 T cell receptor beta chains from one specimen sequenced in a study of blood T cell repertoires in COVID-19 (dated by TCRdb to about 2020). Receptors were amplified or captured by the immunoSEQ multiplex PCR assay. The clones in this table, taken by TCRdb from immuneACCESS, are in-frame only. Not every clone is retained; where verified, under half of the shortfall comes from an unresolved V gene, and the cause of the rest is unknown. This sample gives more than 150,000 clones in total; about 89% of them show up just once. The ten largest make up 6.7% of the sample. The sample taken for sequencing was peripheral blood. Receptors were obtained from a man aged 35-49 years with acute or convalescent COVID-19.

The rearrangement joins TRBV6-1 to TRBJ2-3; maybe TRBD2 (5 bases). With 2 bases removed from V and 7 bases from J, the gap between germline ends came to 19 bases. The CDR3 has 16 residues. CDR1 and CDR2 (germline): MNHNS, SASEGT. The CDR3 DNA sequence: TGTGCCAGCAGTGAATACCGGAGCGGCCTCCAAAATACGCAGTATTTT. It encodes CASSEYRSGLQNTQYF.

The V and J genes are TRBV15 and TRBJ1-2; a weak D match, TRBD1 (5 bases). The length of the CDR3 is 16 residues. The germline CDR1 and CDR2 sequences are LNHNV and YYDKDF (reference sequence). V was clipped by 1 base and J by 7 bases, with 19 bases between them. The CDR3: CATSRAPGGIGGGYTF. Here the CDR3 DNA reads TGTGCCACCAGCAGAGCCCCCGGGGGGATTGGGGGTGGCTACACCTTC.

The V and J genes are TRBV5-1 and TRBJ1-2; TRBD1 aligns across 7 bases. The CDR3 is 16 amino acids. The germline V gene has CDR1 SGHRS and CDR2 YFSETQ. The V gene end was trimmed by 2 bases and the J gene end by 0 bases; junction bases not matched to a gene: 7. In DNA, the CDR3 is TGCGCCAGCAGCTTAACCGGGACAGTAGCTAACTATGGCTACACCTTC. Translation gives CASSLTGTVANYGYTF.

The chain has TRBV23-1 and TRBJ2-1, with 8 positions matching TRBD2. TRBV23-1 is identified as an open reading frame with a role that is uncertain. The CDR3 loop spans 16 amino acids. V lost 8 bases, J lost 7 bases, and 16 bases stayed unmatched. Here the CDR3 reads CASGLTGTRVRNEQFF. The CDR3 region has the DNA TGCGCCAGCGGATTAACCGGGACTAGGGTAAGGAATGAGCAGTTCTTC.

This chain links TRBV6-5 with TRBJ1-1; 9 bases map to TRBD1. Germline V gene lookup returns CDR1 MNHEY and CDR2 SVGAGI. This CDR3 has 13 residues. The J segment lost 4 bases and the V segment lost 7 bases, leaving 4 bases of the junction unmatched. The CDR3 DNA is TGTGCCAGCAACCGACAGGGGGGCACTGAAGCTTTCTTT. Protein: CASNRQGGTEAFF.

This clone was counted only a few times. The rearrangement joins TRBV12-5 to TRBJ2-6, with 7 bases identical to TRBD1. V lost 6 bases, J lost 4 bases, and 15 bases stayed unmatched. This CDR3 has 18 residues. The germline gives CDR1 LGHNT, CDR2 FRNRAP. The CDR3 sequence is CASGQDRWSVGGANVLTF. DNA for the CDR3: TGTGCTAGTGGACAGGACAGGTGGTCAGTGGGAGGGGCCAACGTCCTGACTTTC.

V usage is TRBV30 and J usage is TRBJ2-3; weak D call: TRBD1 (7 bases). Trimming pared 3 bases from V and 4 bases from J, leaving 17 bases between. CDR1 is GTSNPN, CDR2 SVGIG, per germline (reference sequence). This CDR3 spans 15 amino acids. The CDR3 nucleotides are TGTGCCTGGAGCCCAGGGGGAGGTTTACCAGATACGCAGTATTTT. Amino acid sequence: CAWSPGGGLPDTQYF.

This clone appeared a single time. The CDR3 here is CASSYYGSGYEQYF. As DNA, the CDR3 is TGTGCCAGCAGTTACTACGGTTCGGGCTACGAGCAGTACTTC. The chain is built from TRBV6-5 and TRBJ2-7; D unresolved. The V gene lost 1 base and the J gene lost 3 bases, with 10 bases spanning the gap. CDR1 is MNHEY, CDR2 SVGAGI, per germline. The CDR3 spans 14 residues.

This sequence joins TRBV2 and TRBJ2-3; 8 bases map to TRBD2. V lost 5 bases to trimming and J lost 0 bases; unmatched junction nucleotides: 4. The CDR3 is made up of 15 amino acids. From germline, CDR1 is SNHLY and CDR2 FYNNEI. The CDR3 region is CASSLGGGSTDTQYF. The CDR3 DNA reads TGTGCCAGCAGTTTAGGCGGGGGGAGCACAGATACGCAGTATTTT.

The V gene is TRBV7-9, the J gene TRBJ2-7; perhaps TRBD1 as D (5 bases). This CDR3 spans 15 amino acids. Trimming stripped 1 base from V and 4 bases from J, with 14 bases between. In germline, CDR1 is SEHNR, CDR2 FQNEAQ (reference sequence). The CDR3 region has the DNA TGTGCCAGCAGCTTAGATGGGGCTCGGTTATACGAGCAGTACTTC. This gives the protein CASSLDGARLYEQYF.

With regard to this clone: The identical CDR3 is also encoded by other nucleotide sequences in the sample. Here the CDR3 DNA reads TGTGCCAGCAGCTTAGGAGGGGGGGATGAAAAACTGTTTTTT. This encodes CASSLGGGDEKLFF. J is TRBJ1-4 and V is TRBV7-2, with D tentatively TRBD1 (6 bases). CDR3 length: 14 amino acids. Trimming took off 1 base at V and 6 bases at J, with 9 bases between the two ends. Germline V gene data show CDR1 as SGHTA and CDR2 as FQGNSA.

CDR3 nucleotide sequence: TGTGCCAGCAGAAGTACAGGGCAAGACGGAAACACCATATATTTT. Residues: CASRSTGQDGNTIYF. The genes are TRBV28 and TRBJ1-3; D perhaps matches TRBD1 (6 bases). The CDR3 spans 15 residues. V was clipped by 6 bases and J by 4 bases, with 16 bases between them. The germline CDR1 and CDR2 sequences are MDHEN and SYDVKM. Full variable domain (missing parts from reference TRBV28 and TRBJ1-3): DVKVTQSSRYLVKRTGEKVFLECVQDMDHENMFWYRQDPGLGLRLIYFSYDVKMKEKGDIPEGYSVSREKKERFSLILESASTNQTSMYLCASRSTGQDGNTIYFGEGSWLTVV.

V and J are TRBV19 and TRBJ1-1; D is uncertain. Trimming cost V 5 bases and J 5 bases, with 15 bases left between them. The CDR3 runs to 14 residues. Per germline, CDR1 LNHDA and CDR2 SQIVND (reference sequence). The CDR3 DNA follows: TGTGCCAGTAGTTCCCCAGGAACCTTAACTGAAGCTTTCTTT. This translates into CASSSPGTLTEAFF.

CDR3 sequence (DNA): TGTGCCAGCAGTTTGGGCTTCCCTATGCGGGTGTTCTCGGTATCTTCCTACGAGCAGTACTTC. It codes for CASSLGFPMRVFSVSSYEQYF. The rearrangement joins TRBV28 to TRBJ2-7, with D perhaps TRBD2 (5 bases). The V and J ends lost 3 bases and 1 base respectively, with 31 bases between them. The CDR3 contains 21 residues. Germline V CDR1 and CDR2: MDHEN, SYDVKM.

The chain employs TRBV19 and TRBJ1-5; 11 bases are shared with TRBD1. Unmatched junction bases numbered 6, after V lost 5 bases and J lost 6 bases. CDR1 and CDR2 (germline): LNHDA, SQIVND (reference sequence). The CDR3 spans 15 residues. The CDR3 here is CASSSGTGGSQPQHF. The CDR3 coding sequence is TGTGCCAGTAGTTCCGGGACAGGGGGGTCTCAGCCCCAGCATTTT.

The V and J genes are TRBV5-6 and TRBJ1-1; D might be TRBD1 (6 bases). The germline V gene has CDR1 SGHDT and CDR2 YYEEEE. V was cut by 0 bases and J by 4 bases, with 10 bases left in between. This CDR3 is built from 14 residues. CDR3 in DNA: TGTGCCAGCAGCTTGGTAGGGGGGGGCACTGAAGCTTTCTTT. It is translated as CASSLVGGGTEAFF. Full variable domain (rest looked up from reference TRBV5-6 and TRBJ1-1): DAGVTQSPTHLIKTRGQQVTLRCSPKSGHDTVSWYQQALGQGPQFIFQYYEEEERQRGNFPDRFSGHQFPNYSSELNVNALLLGDSALYLCASSLVGGGTEAFFGQGTRLTVV.

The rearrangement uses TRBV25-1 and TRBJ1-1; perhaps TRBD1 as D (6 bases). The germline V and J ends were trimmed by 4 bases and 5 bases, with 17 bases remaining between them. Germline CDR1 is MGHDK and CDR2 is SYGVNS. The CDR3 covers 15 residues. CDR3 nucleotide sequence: TGTGCCAGCAGTGGACCCGTGGGGGCGCGAACTGAAGCTTTCTTT. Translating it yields CASSGPVGARTEAFF.

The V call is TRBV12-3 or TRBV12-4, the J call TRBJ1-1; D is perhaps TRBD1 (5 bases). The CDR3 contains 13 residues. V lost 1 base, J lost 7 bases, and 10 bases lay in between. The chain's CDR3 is CASSLVGVGEAFF. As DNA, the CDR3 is TGTGCCAGCAGTTTAGTAGGGGTTGGTGAAGCTTTCTTT.

The CDR3 DNA follows: TGTGCCAGCAGCTTAAGTGCACAGGCGCACTCTGGAAACACCATATATTTT. It specifies CASSLSAQAHSGNTIYF. This chain joins TRBV7-2 and TRBJ1-3; a weak D match, TRBD1 (5 bases). The CDR3 extends over 17 amino acids. Trimming shortened V by 2 bases and J by 0 bases, and 14 bases separated the two germline ends. Germline CDR1 and CDR2: SGHTA and FQGNSA.

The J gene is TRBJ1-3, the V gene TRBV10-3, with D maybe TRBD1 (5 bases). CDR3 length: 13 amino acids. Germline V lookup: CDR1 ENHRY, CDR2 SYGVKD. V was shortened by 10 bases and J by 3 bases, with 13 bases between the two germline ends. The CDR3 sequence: CASSGLGGNTIYF. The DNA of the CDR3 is TGTGCCAGTTCAGGGCTAGGTGGAAACACCATATATTTT.

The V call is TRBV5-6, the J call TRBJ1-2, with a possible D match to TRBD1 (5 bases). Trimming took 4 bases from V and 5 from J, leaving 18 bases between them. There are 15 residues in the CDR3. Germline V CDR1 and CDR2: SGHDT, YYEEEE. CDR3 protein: CASSPEKGRRYGYTF. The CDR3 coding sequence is TGTGCCAGCAGCCCTGAGAAGGGGCGACGGTATGGCTACACCTTC.

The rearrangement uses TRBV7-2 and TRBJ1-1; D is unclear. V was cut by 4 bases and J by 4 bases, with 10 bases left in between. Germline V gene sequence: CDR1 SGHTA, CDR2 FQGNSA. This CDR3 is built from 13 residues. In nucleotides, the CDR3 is TGTGCCAGCAGCTCATTTGGCTTCACTGAAGCTTTCTTT. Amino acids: CASSSFGFTEAFF.

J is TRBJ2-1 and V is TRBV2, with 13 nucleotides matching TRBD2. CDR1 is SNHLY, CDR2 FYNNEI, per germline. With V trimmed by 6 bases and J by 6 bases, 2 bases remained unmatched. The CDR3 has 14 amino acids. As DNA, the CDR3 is TGTGCCAGCAGGGGACTAGCGGGGTTCAATGAGCAGTTCTTC. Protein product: CASRGLAGFNEQFF.

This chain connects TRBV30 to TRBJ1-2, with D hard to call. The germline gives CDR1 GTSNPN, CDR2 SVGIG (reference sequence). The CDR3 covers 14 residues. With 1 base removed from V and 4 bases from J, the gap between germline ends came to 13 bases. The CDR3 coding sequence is TGTGCCTGGAGTGCGCAGGCGTCATCCTATGGCTACACCTTC. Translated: CAWSAQASSYGYTF.

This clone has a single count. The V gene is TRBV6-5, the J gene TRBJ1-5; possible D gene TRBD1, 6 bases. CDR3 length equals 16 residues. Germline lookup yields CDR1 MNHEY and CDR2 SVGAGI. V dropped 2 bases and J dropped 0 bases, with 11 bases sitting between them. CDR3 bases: TGTGCCAGCAGTTACGATACAGGGAATAGCAATCAGCCCCAGCATTTT. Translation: CASSYDTGNSNQPQHF.

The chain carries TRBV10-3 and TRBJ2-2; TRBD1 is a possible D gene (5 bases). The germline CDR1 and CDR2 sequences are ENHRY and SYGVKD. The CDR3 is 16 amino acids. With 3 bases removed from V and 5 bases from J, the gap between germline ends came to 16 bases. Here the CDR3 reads CAISETGALRTGELFF. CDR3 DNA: TGTGCCATCAGTGAAACTGGGGCCCTTAGAACCGGGGAGCTGTTTTTT.

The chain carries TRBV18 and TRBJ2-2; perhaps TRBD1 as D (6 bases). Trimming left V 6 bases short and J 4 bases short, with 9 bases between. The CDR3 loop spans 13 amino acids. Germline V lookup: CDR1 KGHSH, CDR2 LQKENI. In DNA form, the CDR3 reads TGTGCCAGCTCGTCAGGGGTCACCGGGGAGCTGTTTTTT. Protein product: CASSSGVTGELFF.

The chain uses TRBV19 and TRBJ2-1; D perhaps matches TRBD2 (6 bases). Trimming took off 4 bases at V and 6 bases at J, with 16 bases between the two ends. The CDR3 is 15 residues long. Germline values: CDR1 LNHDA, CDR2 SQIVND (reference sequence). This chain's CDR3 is CASSRDFEKVNEQFF. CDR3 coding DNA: TGTGCCAGTAGTAGGGACTTCGAAAAAGTCAATGAGCAGTTCTTC.

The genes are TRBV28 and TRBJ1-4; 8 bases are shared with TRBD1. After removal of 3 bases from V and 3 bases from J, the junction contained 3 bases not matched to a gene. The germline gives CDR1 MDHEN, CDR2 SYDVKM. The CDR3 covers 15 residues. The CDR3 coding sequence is TGTGCCAGCAGTTTCGGGGGACAGGCTAATGAAAAACTGTTTTTT. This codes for CASSFGGQANEKLFF.

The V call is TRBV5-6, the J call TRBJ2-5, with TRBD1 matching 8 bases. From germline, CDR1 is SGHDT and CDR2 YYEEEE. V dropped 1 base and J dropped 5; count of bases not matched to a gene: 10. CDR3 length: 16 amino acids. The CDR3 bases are TGTGCCAGCAGCTTGCGGAAGTCAGGGGGCTCGGAGACCCAGTACTTC. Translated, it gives CASSLRKSGGSETQYF. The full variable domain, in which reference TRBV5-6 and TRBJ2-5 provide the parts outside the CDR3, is DAGVTQSPTHLIKTRGQQVTLRCSPKSGHDTVSWYQQALGQGPQFIFQYYEEEERQRGNFPDRFSGHQFPNYSSELNVNALLLGDSALYLCASSLRKSGGSETQYFGPGTRLLVL.